This TCR beta chain was identified during a study of response to subunit inactivated influenza vaccine. TCRdb reprocessed the RT-PCR reads with MiXCR, giving one entry per CDR3 protein. The repertoire holds around 490,000 distinct CDR3 sequences, with around 8% as singletons. This clonotype was found a few times. What it binds is not known. V shed 5 bases, J shed 3 bases, and the junction held 8 bases outside the gene matches. This CDR3 is built from 17 residues. Findings and limits, study-wide: Each seasonal flu vaccination may recruit only limited new T cells, authors suggested.

The receptor's source is a man aged 50-75 years who received an inactivated influenza vaccine. This chain uses TRBV12-3 or TRBV12-4 with TRBJ2-5, with 14 bases fitting TRBD2. The material sequenced was PBMCs from blood, taken less than 30 months after vaccination. The CDR3 bases are TGTGCCAGCAGTGTCGGACTAGCGGGGGGACCAAAAGAGACCCAGTACTTC. Protein product: CASSVGLAGGPKETQYF.